These 3 T cell receptor beta chains came from one sample sequenced in a study of chemoradiotherapy in HPV16-positive cancers. Generated by immunoSEQ multiplex PCR, the TCRdb table keeps only in-frame clones and is missing some. The sample includes just under 6,000 clones, 73% of them seen just once. The sample was collected from a patient who underwent chemoradiotherapy. Receptors originate from a human donor with HPV-associated anogenital cancer.

The chain joins TRBV19 to TRBJ2-7; maybe TRBD1 (7 bases). The CDR3 is 14 amino acids. V was cut by 4 bases and J by 3 bases, with 13 bases left in between. In germline, CDR1 is LNHDA, CDR2 SQIVND (reference sequence). CDR3 in amino acids: CASSSLRDSYEQYF. CDR3 sequence (DNA): TGTGCCAGTAGTAGCTTGCGGGACAGCTACGAGCAGTACTTC.

The gene calls are TRBV2 and TRBJ1-3; tentative D call: TRBD1 (5 bases). V dropped 6 bases and J dropped 2 bases, with 17 bases sitting between them. Germline CDR1 and CDR2: SNHLY and FYNNEI. The CDR3 totals 16 residues. CDR3 region: CASSAPRTNTGNTIYF. Here the CDR3 DNA reads TGTGCCAGCAGCGCGCCGCGGACAAATACTGGAAACACCATATATTTT.

This clone appeared once. The V and J genes are TRBV30 and TRBJ1-2; D is unresolved. V lost 0 bases to trimming and J lost 8 bases, with 13 bases between them. The CDR3 has 13 amino acids. Germline CDR1 reads GTSNPN; CDR2 reads SVGIG (reference sequence). In DNA, the CDR3 is TGTGCCTGGAGTGTCGGATCTGGTATGGGCTACACCTTC. This encodes CAWSVGSGMGYTF. The full variable domain, in which reference TRBV30 and TRBJ1-2 provide the parts outside the CDR3, is SQTIHQWPATLVQPVGSPLSLECTVEGTSNPNLYWYRQAAGRGLQLLFYSVGIGQISSEVPQNLSASRPQDRQFILSSKKLLLSDSGFYLCAWSVGSGMGYTFGSGTRLTVV.